These T cell receptor beta chains were read from a single sample in a study of beta chain features in type 1 diabetes. This table comes from immunoSEQ multiplex PCR, and its TCRdb copy is limited to in-frame clones, with some not included. The sample holds 150,000 to 190,000 clones, 9% to 12% seen once. The sequencing input was central memory CD4+ T cells from blood. The receptors here all came from a man aged 25 to 40 with type 1 diabetes. CDR3s include the opening cysteine and the closing phenylalanine or tryptophan.

TRBV11-2	TRBJ2-5	CASSSTSGFGAETQYF
TRBV28	TRBJ2-2	CASSLSAGELFF
TRBV4-2	TRBJ2-1	CASTPGTSGTNEQFF
TRBV11-2	TRBJ2-7	CASSLAQGPYEQYF
TRBV9	TRBJ2-1	CASSETSGVGEQFF
TRBV7-2	TRBJ2-7	CASSIQAYEQYF
TRBV27	TRBJ2-5	CASSPRPGRAETQYF
TRBV5-1	TRBJ2-3	CASSRGGFTDTQYF
TRBV7-9	TRBJ2-2	CASSHLAVNTGELFF
TRBV5-6	TRBJ1-2	CASSSPGVNYGYTF
TRBV5-1	TRBJ2-3	CASSISPGTSGTDTQYF
TRBV9	TRBJ2-7	CASRRSGSFYEQYF
TRBV7-2	TRBJ2-3	CASRLNPSGATDTQYF
TRBV15	TRBJ1-2	CATSRPGTESLYGYTF
TRBV4-3	TRBJ2-5	CASSQGFLSQETQYF
TRBV29-1	TRBJ2-7	CSVEGTGLYEQYF
TRBV30	TRBJ2-2	CAWSVGGGELFF
TRBV28	TRBJ2-1	CASSSLTGGYNEQFF
TRBV6-1	-	CASSFQRGTGGEQYF
TRBV30	TRBJ2-7	CAWSTGGYEQYF
TRBV15	TRBJ2-1	CATSRPGTGVNEQFF
TRBV18	TRBJ1-1	CASSGQEETEAFF
TRBV7-9	TRBJ2-3	CASRDYPTDTQYF
TRBV5-6	TRBJ1-5	CASRRGGASNQPQHF
TRBV4-3	TRBJ2-7	CASSQEASGRFHEQYF
TRBV7-9	TRBJ2-5	CASSLVTTLAGAETQYF
TRBV7-2	TRBJ1-4	CASSLRTGRNEKLFF
TRBV11-2	TRBJ1-1	CASSLIGSESGAFF
TRBV7-3	TRBJ2-1	CASSLGLAGGNEQFF
TRBV29-1	TRBJ2-1	CSVEQDLNEQFF
TRBV29-1	TRBJ2-7	CSVESDRDYEQYF
TRBV7-3	TRBJ2-1	CASSLGSGGVENEQFF
TRBV29-1	TRBJ2-2	CSVRTGSDGELFF
TRBV5-1	TRBJ2-3	CASSDDWSTDTQYF
TRBV7-2	TRBJ1-4	CASSLGTDEKLFF
TRBV4-1	TRBJ2-3	CASSQAPSGATDTQYF
TRBV28	TRBJ2-4	CASSQPGSSWNIQYF
TRBV14	TRBJ1-2	CASSQDWGGGYTF
TRBV11-2	TRBJ2-7	CASSPLQGKGPYEQYF
TRBV7-3	TRBJ2-1	CASSFTGTSGSGGEQFF